These 7 T cell receptor beta chains were all obtained from the same sample, sequenced in a study of PD-1 blockade in classical Hodgkin lymphoma. The time point denotes: cycle 4 day 1 (C4D1), after 6 weeks of nivolumab. Each of the patients experienced relapse following autologous stem cell transplantation, and their brentuximab vedotin exposure differed. Repertoires were generated with immunoSEQ multiplex PCR, while TCRdb's copy carries only in-frame clones and drops some. This sample has almost 95,000 clones, with 83% found just once. This sample comprised peripheral blood mononuclear cells (PBMCs), obtained before the fourth cycle of nivolumab. The receptors originated from a human donor with classical Hodgkin lymphoma.

The chain couples TRBV19 to TRBJ2-1, with TRBD2 matching over 12 bases. The CDR3 is 17 amino acids. Per the germline V gene, CDR1 is LNHDA and CDR2 is SQIVND (reference sequence). V shed 4 bases and J 12 bases; nucleotides not matched to a gene: 16. The CDR3 region has the DNA TGTGCCAGTAGTACAACCCGCTCTAGGACTAGCGGGAAAAGGCAGTTCTTC. Translating it yields CASSTTRSRTSGKRQFF.

Only a few counts were recorded for this clone. The chain is built from TRBV11-3 and TRBJ2-2; TRBD2 matches 14 bases. After removal of 5 bases from V and 5 bases from J, the junction contained 10 bases not matched to a gene. Per the germline V gene, CDR1 is SGHNT and CDR2 is YENEEA. The CDR3 length is 18 residues. The CDR3 reads CASSPGLAGVGATGELFF. DNA for the CDR3: TGTGCCAGCAGCCCGGGACTAGCGGGAGTGGGGGCTACCGGGGAGCTGTTTTTT.

This clone was seen at least ten times. The chain recombines TRBV6-1 with TRBJ1-2; unclear D gene. V lost 7 bases to trimming and J lost 1 base, with 7 bases between them. Germline CDR1 reads MNHNS; CDR2 reads SASEGT. The CDR3 spans 12 residues. The CDR3 is CASTTGNYGYTF. CDR3 coding DNA: TGTGCCAGCACAACGGGTAACTATGGCTACACCTTC.

The chain links TRBV5-1 to TRBJ2-1; possibly TRBD1 or TRBD2 for D (5 bases each). Trimming removed 4 bases from V and 7 bases from J, with 12 bases in between. CDR3 size: 13 residues. The germline gives CDR1 SGHRS, CDR2 YFSETQ. Here the CDR3 DNA reads TGCGCCAGCAGCAGGGACCCGGGAAATGAGCAGTTCTTC. Its protein is CASSRDPGNEQFF.

The J gene is TRBJ1-5, the V gene TRBV7-2, with TRBD1 matching 7 bases. The germline V gene encodes CDR1 SGHTA and CDR2 FQGNSA. The CDR3 loop spans 14 amino acids. Trimming at V came to 5 bases and at J to 5 bases, leaving 6 bases not matched to a gene. CDR3 sequence reads: CASSLRQGDQPQHF. The CDR3 region has the DNA TGTGCCAGCAGCCTGAGACAGGGTGATCAGCCCCAGCATTTT.

The chain employs TRBV30 and TRBJ2-7; 7 nucleotides line up with TRBD2. The germline gives CDR1 GTSNPN, CDR2 SVGIG (reference sequence). This CDR3 contains 12 residues. Trimming at V came to 3 bases and at J to 3 bases, leaving 2 bases not matched to a gene. Here the CDR3 reads CAWSPGGYEQYF. The CDR3, as DNA: TGTGCCTGGAGCCCGGGGGGCTACGAGCAGTACTTC.

The V gene is TRBV7-2, the J gene TRBJ2-1; TRBD2 is a possible D gene (5 bases). This CDR3 contains 15 residues. Per germline, CDR1 SGHTA and CDR2 FQGNSA. Between the trimmed V and J ends, which lost 4 bases and 3 bases, there was a span of 13 bases. The CDR3 is CASSSLAGGYNEQFF. The CDR3 DNA is TGTGCCAGCAGCTCTCTAGCAGGAGGCTACAATGAGCAGTTCTTC.